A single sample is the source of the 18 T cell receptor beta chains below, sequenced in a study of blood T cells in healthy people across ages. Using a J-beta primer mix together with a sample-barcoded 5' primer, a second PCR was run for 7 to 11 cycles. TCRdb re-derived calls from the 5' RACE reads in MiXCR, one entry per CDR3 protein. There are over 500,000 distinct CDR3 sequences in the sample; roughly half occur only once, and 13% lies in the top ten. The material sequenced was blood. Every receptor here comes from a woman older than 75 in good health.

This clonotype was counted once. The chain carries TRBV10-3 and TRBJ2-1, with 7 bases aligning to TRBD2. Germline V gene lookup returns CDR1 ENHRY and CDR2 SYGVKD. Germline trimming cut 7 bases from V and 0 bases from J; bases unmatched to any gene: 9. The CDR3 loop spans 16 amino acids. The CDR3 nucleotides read TGTGCCATCACCTTTAGCGGGTCCCTCTCCTACAATGAGCAGTTCTTC. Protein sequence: CAITFSGSLSYNEQFF.

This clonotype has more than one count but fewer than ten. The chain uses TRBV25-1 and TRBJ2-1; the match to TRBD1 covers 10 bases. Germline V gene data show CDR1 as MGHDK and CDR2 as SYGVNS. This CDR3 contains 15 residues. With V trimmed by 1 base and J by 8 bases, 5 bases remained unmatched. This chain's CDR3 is CASSESGTGEDEQFF. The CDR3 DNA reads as TGTGCCAGCAGTGAATCCGGGACAGGGGAGGATGAGCAGTTCTTC.

The CDR3 sequence is CASSQVEGQKNIQYF. CDR3 in DNA: TGTGCCAGCAGCCAAGTGGAGGGACAGAAAAACATTCAGTACTTC. The gene calls are TRBV3-1 and TRBJ2-4; possibly TRBD1 for D (7 bases). The CDR3 length is 15 residues. The germline V gene has CDR1 LGHDT and CDR2 YNNKEL (reference sequence). V lost 1 base to trimming and J lost 4 bases, with 11 bases between them. Full variable domain (remainder filled in from reference TRBV3-1 and TRBJ2-4): DTAVSQTPKYLVTQMGNDKSIKCEQNLGHDTMYWYKQDSKKFLKIMFSYNNKELIINETVPNRFSPKSPDKAHLNLHINSLELGDSAVYFCASSQVEGQKNIQYFGAGTRLSVL.

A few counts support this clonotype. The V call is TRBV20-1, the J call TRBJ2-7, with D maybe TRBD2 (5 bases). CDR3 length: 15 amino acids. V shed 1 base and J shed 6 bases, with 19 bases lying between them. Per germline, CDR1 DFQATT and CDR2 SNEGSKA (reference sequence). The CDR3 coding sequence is TGCAGTGCTAGAGCCCCGAGCCGGGGAGAAACCGAGCAGTACTTC. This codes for CSARAPSRGETEQYF.

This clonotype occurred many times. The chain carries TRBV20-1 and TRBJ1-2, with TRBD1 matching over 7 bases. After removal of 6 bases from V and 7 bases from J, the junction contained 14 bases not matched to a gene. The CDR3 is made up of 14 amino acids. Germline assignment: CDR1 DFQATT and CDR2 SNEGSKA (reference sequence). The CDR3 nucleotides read TGCAGTGCCGCGCGACAGGGTCGTTTGAGTGGCTACACCTTC. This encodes CSAARQGRLSGYTF.

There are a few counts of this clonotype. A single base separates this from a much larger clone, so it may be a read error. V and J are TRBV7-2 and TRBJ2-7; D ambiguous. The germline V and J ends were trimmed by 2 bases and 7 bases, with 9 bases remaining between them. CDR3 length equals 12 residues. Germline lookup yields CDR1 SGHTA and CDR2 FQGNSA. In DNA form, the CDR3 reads TGTGCCAGCAGCTTAAGAAGACATGAGCAGTACTTC. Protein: CASSLRRHEQYF.

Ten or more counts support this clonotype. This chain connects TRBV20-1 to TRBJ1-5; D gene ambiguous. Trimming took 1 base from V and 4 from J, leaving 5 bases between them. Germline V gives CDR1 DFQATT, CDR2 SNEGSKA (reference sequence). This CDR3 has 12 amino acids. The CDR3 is CSARGENQPQHF. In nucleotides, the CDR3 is TGCAGTGCTAGAGGGGAGAATCAGCCCCAGCATTTT.

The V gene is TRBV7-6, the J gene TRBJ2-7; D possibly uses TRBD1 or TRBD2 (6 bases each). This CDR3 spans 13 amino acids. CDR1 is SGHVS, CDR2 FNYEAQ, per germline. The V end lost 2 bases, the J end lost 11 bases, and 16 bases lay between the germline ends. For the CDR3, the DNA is TGTGCCAGCAGCTTAAAGGAGGGGGGAACGGAGTACTTC. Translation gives CASSLKEGGTEYF.

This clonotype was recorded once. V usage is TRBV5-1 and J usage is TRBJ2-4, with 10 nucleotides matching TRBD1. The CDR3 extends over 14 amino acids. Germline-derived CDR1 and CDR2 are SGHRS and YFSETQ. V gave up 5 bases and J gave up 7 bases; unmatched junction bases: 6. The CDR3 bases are TGCGCCAGCAGAACCGGGACAGGGGCGAACATTCAGTACTTC. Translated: CASRTGTGANIQYF.

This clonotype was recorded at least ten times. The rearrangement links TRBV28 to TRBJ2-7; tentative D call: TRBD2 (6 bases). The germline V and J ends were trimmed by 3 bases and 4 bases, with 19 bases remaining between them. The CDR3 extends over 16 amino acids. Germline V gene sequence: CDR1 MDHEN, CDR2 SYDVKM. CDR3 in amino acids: CASSLIPRAGVYEQYF. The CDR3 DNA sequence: TGTGCCAGCAGTTTGATTCCGAGAGCGGGTGTTTACGAGCAGTACTTC.

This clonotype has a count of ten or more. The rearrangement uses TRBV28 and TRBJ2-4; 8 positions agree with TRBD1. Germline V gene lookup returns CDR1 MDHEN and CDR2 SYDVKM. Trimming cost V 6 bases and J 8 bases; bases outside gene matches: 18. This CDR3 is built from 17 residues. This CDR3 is CASSLILGRQGLDIQYF. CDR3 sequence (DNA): TGTGCCAGCAGCTTGATCCTTGGGAGACAGGGGTTGGACATTCAGTACTTC.

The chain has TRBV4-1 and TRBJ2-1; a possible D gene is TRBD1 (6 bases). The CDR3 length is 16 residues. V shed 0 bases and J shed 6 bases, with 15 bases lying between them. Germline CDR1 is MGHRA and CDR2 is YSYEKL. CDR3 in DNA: TGCGCCAGCAGCCAAGATACAGGGCTATATGCCAATGAGCAGTTCTTC. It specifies CASSQDTGLYANEQFF.

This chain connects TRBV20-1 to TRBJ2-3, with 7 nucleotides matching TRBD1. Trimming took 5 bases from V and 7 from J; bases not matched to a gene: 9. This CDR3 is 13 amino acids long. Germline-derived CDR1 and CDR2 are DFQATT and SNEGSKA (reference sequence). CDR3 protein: CSAPNDRENTQYF. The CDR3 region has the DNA TGCAGTGCTCCGAATGACAGGGAAAATACGCAGTATTTT.

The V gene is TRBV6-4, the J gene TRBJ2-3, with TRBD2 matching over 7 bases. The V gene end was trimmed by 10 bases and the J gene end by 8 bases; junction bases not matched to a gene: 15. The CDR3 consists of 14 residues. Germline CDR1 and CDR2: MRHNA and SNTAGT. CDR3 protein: CATSGTTTMGTQYF. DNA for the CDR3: TGTGCCACCTCCGGGACTACAACCATGGGTACGCAGTATTTT.

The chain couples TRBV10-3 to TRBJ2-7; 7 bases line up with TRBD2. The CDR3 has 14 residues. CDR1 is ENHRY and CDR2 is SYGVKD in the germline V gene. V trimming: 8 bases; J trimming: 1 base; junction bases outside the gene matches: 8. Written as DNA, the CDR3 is TGTGCCATCGGAGATGCGGGGGTTTCCTACGAGCAGTACTTC. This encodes CAIGDAGVSYEQYF.

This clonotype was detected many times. CDR3 sequence: CSVGGAGRASPYNEQFF. The CDR3 coding sequence is TGCAGCGTTGGTGGTGCGGGCAGAGCTTCCCCCTACAATGAGCAGTTCTTC. J is TRBJ2-1 and V is TRBV29-1; D is perhaps TRBD2 (5 bases). With 4 bases removed from V and 2 bases from J, the gap between germline ends came to 21 bases. The CDR3 sequence is 17 residues long. Germline CDR1 reads SQVTM; CDR2 reads ANQGSEA.

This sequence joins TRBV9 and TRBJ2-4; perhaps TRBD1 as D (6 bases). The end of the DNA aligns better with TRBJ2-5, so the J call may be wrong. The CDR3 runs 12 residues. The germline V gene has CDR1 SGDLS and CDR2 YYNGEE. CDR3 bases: TGTGCCAGCAGCGTAAGGGGGGAGACCCAGTACTTC. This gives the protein CASSVRGETQYF.

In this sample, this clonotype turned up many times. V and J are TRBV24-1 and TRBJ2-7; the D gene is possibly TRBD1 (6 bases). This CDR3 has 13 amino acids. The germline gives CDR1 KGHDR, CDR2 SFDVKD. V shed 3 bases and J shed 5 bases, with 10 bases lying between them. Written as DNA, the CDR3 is TGTGCCACCAGTGATACAGGGTTTGACGAGCAGTACTTC. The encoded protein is CATSDTGFDEQYF.